The TCR beta chain under discussion was sequenced for a study of cytomegalovirus exposure and HLA in healthy donors. This clone has just a few counts. The PCR contained 60 Vbeta and 13 Jbeta primers. The repertoire was sequenced with immunoSEQ multiplex PCR; TCRdb's copy has only in-frame clones and lacks some. This table holds approximately 90,000 clones, around 77% found once. The CDR3 spans 15 residues. V lost 3 bases, J lost 0 bases, and 10 bases lay in between. Per the germline V gene, CDR1 is SGHAT and CDR2 is FQNNGV. Sequencing used PBMCs. The TCR originated in a man aged 30 to 39 in good health and CMV-seronegative. The genes are TRBV11-2 and TRBJ2-3; TRBD2 is a possible D gene (5 bases). The CDR3 DNA reads as TGTGCCAGCAGCTTGGGAGCGCCTAGCACAGATACGCAGTATTTT. Its protein is CASSLGAPSTDTQYF.